This T cell receptor beta chain was retrieved from a study of molecular identifiers for immune sequencing clone quantification. Regarding the study as a whole: Whereas naive cells kept under 1% of molecules in clones above 20 RNA copies, such clones held over 97% in effectors. A shared barcode on identical TCR molecules could lead to underestimated sizes for highly expanded clones.

The CD8+CD4-CCR7+CD45RA+ phenotype defined the sorted naive CD8 T cells. Germline loops: CDR1 MGHRA, CDR2 YSYEKL. The J segment lost 15 bases and the V segment lost 0 bases, leaving 8 bases of the junction unmatched. The CDR3 covers 14 residues. About this clonotype: Its antigen remains unidentified.

TCRdb reprocessed the PCR reads with MiXCR, giving one entry per CDR3 protein. The table shows tens of thousands of distinct CDR3 sequences, with 19% occurring only once. The sequencing input was naive CD8+ T cells from blood, with Jurkat cell RNA spiked in. Subset here: FACS-sorted CD8+CD4-CCR7+CD45RA+ naive T cells. The rearrangement links TRBV4-1 to TRBJ2-1; 10 bases agree with TRBD2. This clonotype was obtained from a human donor in good health. Some libraries in this study had Jurkat cell RNA spiked in. Written as DNA, the CDR3 is TGCGCCAGCAGCCAAGATCAGCTAGCGGGAGTTTTGTTCTTC. Its translation: CASSQDQLAGVLFF.